A selection of T cell receptor beta chains follows, all from one sample in a study of sequential checkpoint blockade in melanoma. Here immunoSEQ multiplex PCR was the method, and the copy in TCRdb shows in-frame clones only, minus some. Of about 3,400 clones in the sample, about a fifth were seen once. The sequenced sample was tumor tissue (inferred from file names), obtained from a patient given nivolumab and ipilimumab in sequence. The origin of the receptors is a human donor with melanoma. Both conserved end residues are trimmed from each CDR3. Fields, in order: CDR3 length, V gene, clone size, CDR3 protein. The size of a clone is reported for some rows only, either as once, few or many, or as a class for expanded clones.

length: 12; V: TRBV11-3; size: medium-sized; CDR3: ASSAQGYNSPLH
length: 18; V: TRBV11-3; size: medium-sized; CDR3: ASSYLPGSGQGTGANVLT
length: 12; V: TRBV9; size: medium-sized; CDR3: ASSVGRSNYGYT
length: 11; V: TRBV19; size: -; CDR3: ASTGTGRDTQY
length: 14; V: TRBV11-3; size: medium-sized; CDR3: ASSLSANPNTGELF
length: 13; V: TRBV15; size: -; CDR3: ATSRRRTSRYGYT
length: 12; V: TRBV30; size: -; CDR3: AWSVSSLNQPQH
length: 13; V: TRBV9; size: few; CDR3: ASSESGTGPDEQY
length: 10; V: TRBV28; size: few; CDR3: ASSWYRAEAF
length: 14; V: TRBV23-1; size: medium-sized; CDR3: ASSPLVGGQDTEAF
length: 14; V: TRBV25-1; size: -; CDR3: ASSDRGTGFFTEAF
length: 12; V: TRBV6-8; size: medium-sized; CDR3: ASSRQGGSYEQY
length: 12; V: TRBV5-1; size: few; CDR3: ASSLGRTSYEQY
length: 10; V: TRBV18; size: -; CDR3: ASSATSYEQY
length: 11; V: TRBV6-8; size: -; CDR3: ASNYGGNQPQH
length: 16; V: TRBV19; size: -; CDR3: ASSIPPRGQGRNYEQY
length: 13; V: TRBV5-1; size: -; CDR3: ASSLVGDTGNTIY
length: 13; V: TRBV11-3; size: medium-sized; CDR3: ASSLGQGANQPQH
length: 15; V: TRBV5-1; size: -; CDR3: ASTGLAGASNTGELF
length: 11; V: TRBV30; size: -; CDR3: ASVLISGNTIY
length: 13; V: TRBV12-5; size: -; CDR3: ASGSPAPAGETQY
length: 10; V: TRBV30; size: -; CDR3: ASQRGIYEQY
length: 12; V: TRBV11-3; size: many; CDR3: ASSPAGEPYGYT
length: 11; V: TRBV6-8; size: few; CDR3: AHRGTVNSPLH
length: 11; V: TRBV6-8; size: medium-sized; CDR3: ASSRGNNQPQH
length: 11; V: TRBV29-1; size: -; CDR3: SVLYTGTYEQY
length: 10; V: TRBV6-8; size: -; CDR3: ASRREIGELF